The 31 T cell receptor beta chains below were found in one sample sequenced in a study of TIL therapy for anti-PD-1-resistant metastatic lung cancer. Described time point: pre-treatment sample, taken before nivolumab and TIL therapy. The immunoSEQ assay was v3. Assay: immunoSEQ multiplex PCR; the TCRdb copy retains only in-frame clones and omits some. The table records 54,000 or so clones, roughly 84% of them present only once. This sample comprised blood, obtained at baseline. These receptors were taken from a person aged 25 to 80 with non-small cell lung cancer.

The chain links TRBV19 to TRBJ2-2, with 9 bases lining up with TRBD1. Germline CDR1 is LNHDA and CDR2 is SQIVND (reference sequence). The junction had 5 bases not matched to a gene; V was cut back by 4 bases and J by 5 bases. The CDR3 runs to 15 residues. CDR3 amino acids: CASSKGQGGTGELFF. The CDR3 DNA sequence: TGTGCCAGTAGTAAGGGACAGGGTGGGACCGGGGAGCTGTTTTTT.

The chain combines TRBV4-1 with TRBJ2-1; D ambiguous. The CDR3 is 13 amino acids. Germline V gene sequence: CDR1 MGHRA, CDR2 YSYEKL. V was cut by 1 base and J by 5 bases, with 6 bases left in between. The CDR3 reads CASSQGSDNEQFF. Written as DNA, the CDR3 is TGCGCCAGCAGCCAAGGGTCGGACAATGAGCAGTTCTTC.

The rearrangement uses TRBV28 and TRBJ2-3; 7 nucleotides line up with TRBD2. Germline V gene data show CDR1 as MDHEN and CDR2 as SYDVKM. This CDR3 has 15 amino acids. After removal of 4 bases from V and 0 bases from J, the junction contained 4 bases not matched to a gene. The CDR3, as DNA: TGTGCCAGCAGTTCTAGCGGAGAAAGCACAGATACGCAGTATTTT. This gives the protein CASSSSGESTDTQYF.

The rearrangement uses TRBV7-6 and TRBJ1-1; the D gene is possibly TRBD1 (6 bases). The CDR3 spans 16 residues. V was trimmed by 4 bases and J by 0 bases, leaving 15 bases between them. Germline V gene lookup returns CDR1 SGHVS and CDR2 FNYEAQ. CDR3 in amino acids: CASSSGAAAVNTEAFF. The CDR3 DNA follows: TGTGCCAGCAGCTCGGGGGCCGCGGCGGTGAACACTGAAGCTTTCTTT.

This clone was seen a handful of times. The DNA of the CDR3 is TGTGCCAGCAGCGAGGGACAGGGGGGATACTACGAGCAGTACTTC. This gives the protein CASSEGQGGYYEQYF. V gene TRBV5-5 combines with J gene TRBJ2-7, with 11 bases aligning to TRBD1. V dropped 4 bases and J dropped 3; count of bases not matched to a gene: 6. CDR1 and CDR2 (germline): SGHKS, YYEKEE (reference sequence). The CDR3 covers 15 residues.

The gene calls are TRBV27 and TRBJ2-3; D unclear. V was clipped by 3 bases and J by 5 bases, with 15 bases between them. The CDR3 sequence is 15 residues long. Germline V gives CDR1 MNHEY, CDR2 SMNVEV (reference sequence). CDR3 DNA sequence: TGTGCCAGCAGTTTTACCGGCAGGTGGGGAGATACGCAGTATTTT. Translated, it gives CASSFTGRWGDTQYF.

This sequence joins TRBV11-1 and TRBJ1-2; D unclear. Germline V gene lookup returns CDR1 SGHAT and CDR2 FQDESV (reference sequence). The CDR3 loop spans 16 amino acids. Trimming cost V 6 bases and J 2 bases, with 19 bases left between them. The CDR3 loop reads CASSYRWWEINYGYTF. The DNA of the CDR3 is TGTGCCAGCAGTTACCGGTGGTGGGAAATAAACTATGGCTACACCTTC. The complete variable domain, with remaining parts taken from reference TRBV11-1 and TRBJ1-2, reads EAEVAQSPRYKITEKSQAVAFWCDPISGHATLYWYRQILGQGPELLVQFQDESVVDDSQLPKDRFSAERLKGVDSTLKIQPAELGDSAMYLCASSYRWWEINYGYTFGSGTRLTVV.

V is TRBV3-1 (or the pseudogene TRBV3-2) and J is TRBJ1-3; 8 bases align to TRBD1. CDR3 length equals 17 residues. J gave up 2 bases and V 2 bases, and 8 bases lay outside the gene matches. CDR1 and CDR2 from the germline V gene are LGHDT and YNNKEL (reference sequence). The CDR3 protein is CASSQLQGGNPGNTIYF. The CDR3, as DNA: TGTGCCAGCAGCCAATTACAGGGGGGCAACCCTGGAAACACCATATATTTT.

V is TRBV28 and J is TRBJ1-6; D might be TRBD1 (5 bases). The CDR3 loop spans 20 amino acids. Germline V CDR1 and CDR2: MDHEN, SYDVKM. Trimming took off 3 bases at V and 1 base at J, with 22 bases between the two ends. Here the CDR3 reads CASSFGRAGAVRSYNSPLHF. The DNA for the CDR3 is TGTGCCAGCAGTTTCGGGCGGGCCGGGGCTGTGAGGTCCTATAATTCACCCCTCCACTTT.

The chain is built from TRBV10-1 and TRBJ2-3; D gene ambiguous. Per germline, CDR1 WNHNN and CDR2 SYGVQD (reference sequence). V was trimmed by 2 bases and J by 5 bases, leaving 11 bases between them. The length of the CDR3 is 14 residues. CDR3 bases: TGCGCCAGCAGTGAGGGTCAGGCGAGAGATACGCAGTATTTT. As protein: CASSEGQARDTQYF.

The V gene is TRBV28, the J gene TRBJ1-2, with D possibly matching TRBD1 (5 bases). V lost 4 bases and J 4 bases, leaving 7 bases between the germline ends. CDR1 is MDHEN, CDR2 SYDVKM, per germline. The CDR3 has 12 residues. CDR3 coding DNA: TGTGCCAGCAGTTCCGACAGCTATGGCTACACCTTC. Its translation: CASSSDSYGYTF.

V and J are TRBV25-1 and TRBJ1-1; TRBD1 might be the D (6 bases). From germline, CDR1 is MGHDK and CDR2 SYGVNS. V lost 1 base and J 12 bases, leaving 12 bases between the germline ends. The CDR3 has 12 residues. CDR3 residues: CASSELNQGSFF. In DNA form, the CDR3 reads TGTGCCAGCAGTGAATTGAACCAGGGGTCTTTCTTT.

This chain connects TRBV5-5 to TRBJ1-2; TRBD1 is a possible D gene (6 bases). Germline-derived CDR1 and CDR2 are SGHKS and YYEKEE (reference sequence). V was cut by 4 bases and J by 5 bases, with 18 bases left in between. The CDR3 contains 15 residues. The CDR3 DNA reads TGTGCCAGCAGCAGAGGGACATCGGGTCCTTATGGCTACACCTTC. This sequence encodes CASSRGTSGPYGYTF.

This clone was recorded once. V gene TRBV19 combines with J gene TRBJ2-6; D is unclear. Germline values: CDR1 LNHDA, CDR2 SQIVND (reference sequence). The V end was cut by 6 bases, the J end by 0 bases, with 12 bases between. The CDR3 consists of 16 residues. Here the CDR3 DNA reads TGTGCCAGTAGATCTTCTCAGGTCTCTGGGGCCAACGTCCTGACTTTC. It is translated as CASRSSQVSGANVLTF.

The chain is built from TRBV2 and TRBJ2-3, with 15 nucleotides matching TRBD2. The CDR3 length is 15 residues. The V segment lost 4 bases and the J segment 7 bases; nucleotides outside the gene matches: 3. In germline, CDR1 is SNHLY, CDR2 FYNNEI. The DNA for the CDR3 is TGTGCCAGCAGTGGGACTAGCGGGGGGGCCCATACGCAGTATTTT. As protein: CASSGTSGGAHTQYF.

The V call is TRBV4-1, the J call TRBJ1-1; D remains unclear. CDR1 MGHRA and CDR2 YSYEKL come from the germline V gene. The V end lost 1 base, the J end lost 6 bases, and 21 bases lay between the germline ends. This CDR3 is 17 amino acids long. The CDR3 loop is CASSQAYMAYGRPEAFF. DNA for the CDR3: TGCGCCAGCAGCCAAGCCTATATGGCCTATGGAAGACCTGAAGCTTTCTTT.

This clone has more than one count but fewer than ten. This chain connects TRBV5-5 to TRBJ1-5, with a possible D match to TRBD1 (6 bases). Germline-derived CDR1 and CDR2 are SGHKS and YYEKEE (reference sequence). V was cut by 2 bases and J by 4 bases, with 13 bases left in between. CDR3 length: 15 residues. DNA for the CDR3: TGTGCCAGCAGCTTCCGGGACACCCTAAATCAGCCCCAGCATTTT. Amino acid sequence: CASSFRDTLNQPQHF.

The V gene is TRBV18, the J gene TRBJ1-2, with 8 bases matching TRBD1. The CDR3 sequence is 15 residues long. J gave up 3 bases and V 3 bases, and 6 bases lay outside the gene matches. The V gene's germline CDR1 is KGHSH and CDR2 LQKENI. The CDR3 coding sequence is TGTGCCAGCTCACCTAATCCAGGGGGCGACTATGGCTACACCTTC. Translating it yields CASSPNPGGDYGYTF.

The rearrangement joins TRBV7-9 to TRBJ2-1; the D is unclear. V gave up 4 bases and J gave up 10 bases, with 8 bases separating them. This CDR3 region has 11 residues. The germline CDR1 and CDR2 sequences are SEHNR and FQNEAQ (reference sequence). This chain's CDR3 is CASSSGSEQFF. The CDR3 bases are TGTGCCAGCAGCTCCGGGTCCGAGCAGTTCTTC.

This clone came up once. V usage is TRBV12-3 or TRBV12-4 and J usage is TRBJ1-2, with TRBD1 as a possible D gene (5 bases). V was shortened by 4 bases and J by 4 bases, with 10 bases between the two germline ends. This CDR3 contains 13 residues. The CDR3 DNA sequence: TGTGCCAGCAGTTCCCAGGGTCTCTATGGCTACACCTTC. Translating it yields CASSSQGLYGYTF.

The chain joins TRBV12-5 to TRBJ1-4; the D is unclear. CDR1 LGHNT and CDR2 FRNRAP come from the germline V gene. V lost 4 bases and J lost 8, with 11 bases in between. The length of the CDR3 is 13 residues. Here the CDR3 DNA reads TGTGCTAGTGGTTCTGGGGTTGGGGAAAAACTGTTTTTT. It encodes CASGSGVGEKLFF. Full variable domain (outside the CDR3, taken from reference TRBV12-5 and TRBJ1-4): DARVTQTPRHKVTEMGQEVTMRCQPILGHNTVFWYRQTMMQGLELLAYFRNRAPLDDSGMPKDRFSAEMPDATLATLKIQPSEPRDSAVYFCASGSGVGEKLFFGSGTQLSVL.

This rearrangement joins TRBV27 to TRBJ2-7; no clear D. V lost 3 bases, J lost 0 bases, and 12 bases lay in between. Germline V gives CDR1 MNHEY, CDR2 SMNVEV (reference sequence). The CDR3 has 15 residues. CDR3 bases: TGTGCCAGCAGTTTCCGGACCCTGAGCTCCTACGAGCAGTACTTC. It yields the protein CASSFRTLSSYEQYF.

The chain recombines TRBV25-1 with TRBJ1-1, with D perhaps TRBD1 (5 bases). The CDR3 spans 17 residues. Trimming shortened V by 1 base and J by 0 bases, and 15 bases separated the two germline ends. The germline V gene encodes CDR1 MGHDK and CDR2 SYGVNS. The CDR3 coding sequence is TGTGCCAGCAGTGAATCGGGGCAGCCCAAAATGAACACTGAAGCTTTCTTT. Translated, it gives CASSESGQPKMNTEAFF.

The J gene is TRBJ2-4, the V gene TRBV28, with 12 bases that match TRBD2. V lost 4 bases, J lost 2 bases, and 3 bases stayed unmatched. CDR3 length: 16 amino acids. Per the germline V gene, CDR1 is MDHEN and CDR2 is SYDVKM. The CDR3 coding sequence is TGTGCCAGCAGTTCTGGACTAGCGGGGTCCAAAAACATTCAGTACTTC. Translating it yields CASSSGLAGSKNIQYF.

In its sample, this clone was seen once. This chain uses TRBV21-1 with TRBJ1-3; the table assigns TRBD1, which was not confirmed against the DNA. TRBV21-1 is described as a pseudogene. This CDR3 region has 17 residues. CDR3 coding DNA: TGTGCCAGCAGCAAAGCTATCGCAGGTAGCTCTGGAAACACCATATATTTT. Translation gives CASSKAIAGSSGNTIYF.

This chain uses TRBV5-1 with TRBJ2-1, with D unresolved. The CDR3 is 15 residues long. V was cut by 0 bases and J by 8 bases, with 15 bases left in between. Germline V gene sequence: CDR1 SGHRS, CDR2 YFSETQ. The CDR3 DNA sequence: TGCGCCAGCAGCTTGGAGGGCAACTCTGTGGATGAGCAGTTCTTC. Translation: CASSLEGNSVDEQFF.

This sequence joins TRBV10-3 and TRBJ2-1; D is perhaps TRBD1 (6 bases). With 8 bases removed from V and 8 bases from J, the gap between germline ends came to 19 bases. CDR1 ENHRY and CDR2 SYGVKD come from the germline V gene. CDR3 length: 14 residues. CDR3 sequence (DNA): TGTGCCATCCGTTCGGGACATTCTCGGGATGAGCAGTTCTTC. This codes for CAIRSGHSRDEQFF.

The chain combines TRBV5-1 with TRBJ2-5; 9 nucleotides line up with TRBD2. This CDR3 spans 14 amino acids. Germline CDR1 SGHRS, CDR2 YFSETQ. The V gene end was trimmed by 2 bases and the J gene end by 4 bases; junction bases not matched to a gene: 3. The CDR3 region has the DNA TGCGCCAGCAGCTTTAGCGGGAGAGGAGAGACCCAGTACTTC. Translating gives CASSFSGRGETQYF. The whole variable domain, remainder taken from reference TRBV5-1 and TRBJ2-5, is KAGVTQTPRYLIKTRGQQVTLSCSPISGHRSVSWYQQTPGQGLQFLFEYFSETQRNKGNFPGRFSGRQFSNSRSEMNVSTLELGDSALYLCASSFSGRGETQYFGPGTRLLVL.

The chain's CDR3 is CASSLLGELFF. DNA for the CDR3: TGCGCCAGCAGCTTGCTCGGGGAGCTGTTTTTT. The chain joins TRBV5-1 to TRBJ2-2; D gene unclear. The germline gives CDR1 SGHRS, CDR2 YFSETQ. The ends were cut back, 1 base at V and 7 bases at J, with 2 bases in the middle. The CDR3 length is 11 residues.

As DNA, the CDR3 is TGTGCCAGCAGCTTAGGGTGGACTCGAAGCACAGATACGCAGTATTTT. This codes for CASSLGWTRSTDTQYF. The J gene is TRBJ2-3, the V gene TRBV7-6; a possible D gene is TRBD2 (5 bases). V was shortened by 1 base and J by 0 bases, with 11 bases between the two germline ends. From germline, CDR1 is SGHVS and CDR2 FNYEAQ. This CDR3 spans 16 amino acids.

The chain recombines TRBV5-1 with TRBJ1-3; TRBD1 is a possible D gene (5 bases). The V end was cut by 4 bases, the J end by 4 bases, with 15 bases between. The CDR3 extends over 15 amino acids. Germline lookup yields CDR1 SGHRS and CDR2 YFSETQ. CDR3 loop: CASSIIGDSGNTIYF. CDR3 nucleotides: TGCGCCAGCAGCATAATAGGGGATAGCGGAAACACCATATATTTT.